The text below deals with one TCR beta chain. Method: immunoSEQ multiplex PCR; TCRdb's copy keeps in-frame clones and lacks some. The sample comprises approximately 200,000 clones, roughly 89% of which are singletons, and about 6.2% rests with the top ten. These data originate in a study of blood T cell repertoires in COVID-19. Background on the study: Spain, Italy and the United States supplied samples that represented acute and convalescent COVID-19.

The V gene's germline CDR1 is MDHEN and CDR2 SYDVKM. The CDR3 extends over 14 amino acids. The V end was cut by 5 bases, the J end by 0 bases, with 8 bases between. The chain has TRBV28 and TRBJ1-5; D might be TRBD1 (5 bases). The sequencing input was peripheral blood. This TCR was recovered from a man aged 55 to 70 who had recovered from COVID-19. The CDR3 region is CASSPTASNQPQHF. CDR3 nucleotide sequence: TGTGCCAGCAGTCCGACAGCTAGCAATCAGCCCCAGCATTTT.